Presented here are 22 T cell receptor beta chains from one specimen sequenced in a study of blood T cell repertoires in COVID-19. Assay used: immunoSEQ multiplex PCR; TCRdb lists only in-frame clones, some missing. The sample holds about 140,000 clones, roughly 80% seen once. Sample: peripheral blood. The receptors derive from a man in his fifties or sixties who had recovered from COVID-19.

V usage is TRBV2 and J usage is TRBJ1-4; D is possibly TRBD1 (5 bases). The CDR3 spans 14 residues. Per germline, CDR1 SNHLY and CDR2 FYNNEI. The V end was cut by 6 bases, the J end by 6 bases, with 14 bases between. The CDR3 DNA sequence: TGTGCCAGCAGGCTCAGGGAGGTGGATGAAAAACTGTTTTTT. Translated: CASRLREVDEKLFF.

Here the CDR3 DNA reads TGTGCCAGCAGGCAGGGGCTGAGCACTGAAGCTTTCTTT. Translation: CASRQGLSTEAFF. V gene TRBV4-2 combines with J gene TRBJ1-1; perhaps TRBD1 as D (6 bases). The CDR3 runs to 13 residues. Trimming shortened V by 6 bases and J by 4 bases, and 12 bases separated the two germline ends. Germline V lookup: CDR1 LGHNA, CDR2 YNFKEQ.

The chain is built from TRBV27 and TRBJ2-7; D unclear. This CDR3 is 15 amino acids long. CDR1 is MNHEY, CDR2 SMNVEV, per germline (reference sequence). Trimming removed 6 bases at V and 2 bases at J, with 17 bases between. CDR3 nucleotide sequence: TGTGCCAGCAGATCTGACACCAGCCCCCCCTACGAGCAGTACTTC. Its protein product is CASRSDTSPPYEQYF.

This clone was detected a few times. The chain recombines TRBV6-5 with TRBJ1-1; D possibly corresponds to TRBD1 (5 bases). Germline CDR1 MNHEY, CDR2 SVGAGI. V was trimmed by 7 bases and J by 7 bases, leaving 16 bases between them. The CDR3 runs 13 residues. CDR3: CASKPGRLDEAFF. For the CDR3, the DNA is TGTGCCAGCAAGCCAGGGCGCCTGGATGAAGCTTTCTTT.

The chain couples TRBV11-2 to TRBJ2-3; unclear D gene. The length of the CDR3 is 14 residues. V lost 5 bases, J lost 2 bases, and 11 bases lay in between. Germline CDR1 and CDR2: SGHAT and FQNNGV. The CDR3 nucleotides are TGTGCCAGCAGCCCTACCTTACTCACAGATACGCAGTATTTT. Amino acid sequence: CASSPTLLTDTQYF.

This clone is a singleton in its sample. This chain joins TRBV9 and TRBJ2-2; 9 nucleotides align to TRBD2. Germline V gene lookup returns CDR1 SGDLS and CDR2 YYNGEE. This CDR3 has 16 residues. Trimming at V came to 3 bases and at J to 7 bases, leaving 10 bases not matched to a gene. The CDR3 here is CASSDRGGAGLGELFF. CDR3 in DNA: TGTGCCAGCAGCGACCGCGGGGGGGCCGGTCTCGGGGAGCTGTTTTTT. The variable domain in full, completed from reference TRBV9 and TRBJ2-2, reads DSGVTQTPKHLITATGQRVTLRCSPRSGDLSVYWYQQSLDQGLQFLIQYYNGEERAKGNILERFSAQQFPDLHSELNLSSLELGDSALYFCASSDRGGAGLGELFFGEGSRLTVL.

CDR3 coding DNA: TGTGCCAGCAGTTCGGGACAGGGCGTAGGGACTGAAGCTTTCTTT. Its protein is CASSSGQGVGTEAFF. V and J are TRBV28 and TRBJ1-1; 9 bases are a match to TRBD1. J was trimmed by 5 bases and V by 4 bases; bases with no gene match: 8. This CDR3 comprises 15 residues. In germline, CDR1 is MDHEN, CDR2 SYDVKM.

The rearrangement uses TRBV30 and TRBJ1-4; possibly TRBD1 for D (5 bases). In germline, CDR1 is GTSNPN, CDR2 SVGIG (reference sequence). V gave up 3 bases and J gave up 5 bases, with 16 bases separating them. The CDR3 totals 15 residues. CDR3 sequence: CAWSPPGRVNEKLFF. The CDR3 DNA is TGTGCCTGGAGCCCCCCGGGCAGGGTAAATGAAAAACTGTTTTTT.

The chain employs TRBV30 and TRBJ1-2, with TRBD1 as a possible D gene (6 bases). Trimming removed 4 bases from V and 4 bases from J, with 13 bases in between. The CDR3 is 13 amino acids. Germline CDR1 and CDR2: GTSNPN and SVGIG (reference sequence). The CDR3 region is CAWNSRGGYGYTF. The CDR3 nucleotides read TGTGCCTGGAACAGTCGAGGGGGCTATGGCTACACCTTC.

V usage is TRBV25-1 and J usage is TRBJ1-1, with 11 bases identical to TRBD1. Germline values: CDR1 MGHDK, CDR2 SYGVNS. CDR3 length: 16 residues. J gave up 5 bases and V 8 bases, and 13 bases lay outside the gene matches. The DNA of the CDR3 is TGTGCCAGCTTTTCCGGGACAGGGGGTTCTGGAACTGAAGCTTTCTTT. Encoded protein: CASFSGTGGSGTEAFF.

This sequence joins TRBV5-6 and TRBJ1-1; 8 bases fit TRBD1. Losses at the gene ends were 2 bases for V and 1 base for J; bases not matched to a gene: 4. The CDR3 is 15 residues long. CDR1 and CDR2 (germline): SGHDT, YYEEEE. The CDR3 loop is CASSLPGQENTEAFF. As DNA, the CDR3 is TGTGCCAGCAGCTTACCGGGACAGGAGAACACTGAAGCTTTCTTT.

Concerning this clone itself: The junction and the germline gene differ at one end; a read error may be behind it. The V call is TRBV28, the J call TRBJ2-1; 11 bases fit TRBD2. The CDR3 extends over 16 amino acids. CDR1 MDHEN and CDR2 SYDVKM come from the germline V gene. CDR3 loop: CASSSPALAGEGRALF. Written as DNA, the CDR3 is TGTGCCAGCAGTTCACCCGCACTAGCGGGAGAGGGCCGGGCACTCTTC. Combining the CDR3 with reference TRBV28 and TRBJ2-1 gives the whole variable domain DVKVTQSSRYLVKRTGEKVFLECVQDMDHENMFWYRQDPGLGLRLIYFSYDVKMKEKGDIPEGYSVSREKKERFSLILESASTNQTSMYLCASSSPALAGEGRALFGPGTRLTVL.

The genes are TRBV2 and TRBJ2-6, with 10 bases aligning to TRBD1. CDR1 and CDR2 from the germline V gene are SNHLY and FYNNEI. The trim removed 8 bases at V and 2 bases at J, leaving 12 bases unmatched. The CDR3 has 18 amino acids. The CDR3 bases are TGTGCCAGCCTGGGACAGGGGCCCCTTACCCCTGGGGCCAACGTCCTGACTTTC. Amino acids: CASLGQGPLTPGANVLTF.

The chain links TRBV9 to TRBJ2-1; 9 positions match TRBD2. This CDR3 is 16 amino acids long. The ends lost 4 bases at V and 4 bases at J; junction bases unmatched: 9. Per germline, CDR1 SGDLS and CDR2 YYNGEE. The CDR3 loop is CASSPDTSGSYNEQFF. The CDR3 nucleotides are TGTGCCAGCAGCCCTGATACTAGCGGGTCGTACAATGAGCAGTTCTTC.

The table lists this clone with a few counts. The CDR3 DNA sequence: TGTGCCAGTAAGGTGGGGGCAGGGTCACCCCTCCACTTT. This sequence encodes CASKVGAGSPLHF. V usage is TRBV19 and J usage is TRBJ1-6, with D maybe TRBD1 (6 bases). CDR3 length: 13 amino acids. Germline V gene data show CDR1 as LNHDA and CDR2 as SQIVND (reference sequence). V lost 7 bases and J lost 10, with 14 bases in between. The full variable domain, rest sourced from reference TRBV19 and TRBJ1-6, is DGGITQSPKYLFRKEGQNVTLSCEQNLNHDAMYWYRQDPGQGLRLIYYSQIVNDFQKGDIAEGYSVSREKKESFPLTVTSAQKNPTAFYLCASKVGAGSPLHFGNGTRLTVT.

The chain's CDR3 is CASSPSTGFPLGGYTF. DNA of the CDR3: TGTGCCAGCTCACCATCGACAGGATTTCCCCTGGGTGGCTACACCTTC. The V and J genes are TRBV18 and TRBJ1-2, with TRBD1 as a possible D gene (6 bases). This CDR3 is 16 amino acids long. The germline gives CDR1 KGHSH, CDR2 LQKENI. Deletions cut 2 bases from V and 7 bases from J, with 20 bases between.

This clone occurred a few times. The chain couples TRBV2 to TRBJ2-5; 9 bases are a match to TRBD1. This CDR3 spans 11 amino acids. CDR1 SNHLY and CDR2 FYNNEI come from the germline V gene. Trimming cost V 11 bases and J 4 bases; bases outside gene matches: 2. The DNA for the CDR3 is TGTGCCGGGGGACAGGGAGAGACCCAGTACTTC. This translates into CAGGQGETQYF. The variable domain in full, completed from reference TRBV2 and TRBJ2-5, reads EPEVTQTPSHQVTQMGQEVILRCVPISNHLYFYWYRQILGQKVEFLVSFYNNEISEKSEIFDDQFSVERPDGSNFTLKIRSTKLEDSAMYFCAGGQGETQYFGPGTRLLVL.

The V call is TRBV5-1, the J call TRBJ2-7; no clear D. Germline-derived CDR1 and CDR2 are SGHRS and YFSETQ. CDR3 size: 11 residues. V was cut by 7 bases and J by 5 bases, with 10 bases left in between. As DNA, the CDR3 is TGCGCCAGCTCCGTACGGGACGAGCAGTACTTC. Protein sequence: CASSVRDEQYF.

This clone has only one observation. The genes are TRBV5-1 and TRBJ2-3; D is unresolved. CDR3 length: 14 amino acids. Trimming pared 0 bases from V and 5 bases from J, leaving 10 bases between. The germline V gene has CDR1 SGHRS and CDR2 YFSETQ. CDR3: CASSLEYLQDTQYF. The CDR3 DNA is TGCGCCAGCAGCTTGGAATACTTGCAAGATACGCAGTATTTT.

The chain uses TRBV11-3 and TRBJ2-5, with D perhaps TRBD1 (6 bases). The germline V and J ends were trimmed by 0 bases and 6 bases, with 14 bases remaining between them. Germline assignment: CDR1 SGHNT and CDR2 YENEEA. The length of the CDR3 is 15 residues. CDR3 residues: CASSLEGAGEKTQYF. The CDR3 region has the DNA TGTGCCAGCAGCTTAGAAGGGGCAGGGGAGAAGACCCAGTACTTC.

This clone has a handful of counts. The chain recombines TRBV4-1 with TRBJ1-1; 7 nucleotides align to TRBD1. Germline V gene lookup returns CDR1 MGHRA and CDR2 YSYEKL. The CDR3 is 15 amino acids. J gave up 3 bases and V 4 bases, and 8 bases lay outside the gene matches. Written as DNA, the CDR3 is TGCGCCAGCAGCCCGAGACAGGGATTGGACACTGAAGCTTTCTTT. The encoded protein is CASSPRQGLDTEAFF.

This sequence joins TRBV28 and TRBJ2-3; weak D call: TRBD1 (5 bases). The CDR3 totals 14 residues. The germline V gene has CDR1 MDHEN and CDR2 SYDVKM. With 7 bases removed from V and 3 bases from J, the gap between germline ends came to 14 bases. CDR3 residues: CASMSAGWTDTQYF. CDR3 DNA sequence: TGTGCCAGCATGTCGGCAGGGTGGACAGATACGCAGTATTTT.